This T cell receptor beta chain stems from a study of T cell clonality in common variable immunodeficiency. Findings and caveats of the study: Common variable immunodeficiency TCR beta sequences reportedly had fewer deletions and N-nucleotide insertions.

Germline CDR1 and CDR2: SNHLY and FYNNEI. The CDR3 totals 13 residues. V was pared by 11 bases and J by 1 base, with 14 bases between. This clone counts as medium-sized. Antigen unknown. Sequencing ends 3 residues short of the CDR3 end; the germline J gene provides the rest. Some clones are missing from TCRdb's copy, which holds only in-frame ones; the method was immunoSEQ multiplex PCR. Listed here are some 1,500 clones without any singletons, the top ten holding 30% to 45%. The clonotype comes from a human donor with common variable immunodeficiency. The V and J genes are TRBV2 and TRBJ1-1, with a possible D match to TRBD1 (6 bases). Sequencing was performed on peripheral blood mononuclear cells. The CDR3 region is CALRTAPNTEAFF. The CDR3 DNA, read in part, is TGTGCCTTGAGGACAGCACCGAACACTGAA.